Reported below is one T cell receptor beta chain. The ends were cut back, 0 bases at V and 7 bases at J, with 10 bases in the middle. CDR1 and CDR2 (germline): SGDLS, YYNGEE. This CDR3 is built from 13 residues. These data belong to a study of blood T cell repertoires in COVID-19. Study background: Samples taken during acute and convalescent COVID-19 were collected in the United States, Italy and Spain. In each case, the material was cDNA or gDNA derived from T cells, B-cell-depleted T cells, or PBMCs.

The method was immunoSEQ multiplex PCR; TCRdb's version includes in-frame clones alone and lacks a portion of them. The data show about 67,000 clones, with more than 75% seen just once and approximately 5.4% held by the top ten. The sequence derives from a man aged 50 or older with active COVID-19. Sequencing used peripheral blood. The chain couples TRBV9 to TRBJ1-1, with D unresolved. CDR3 sequence: CASSVVGSFEAFF. CDR3 DNA: TGTGCCAGCAGCGTAGTGGGGAGCTTTGAAGCTTTCTTT.